This is a list of T cell receptor beta chains from one sample in a study of Graves' ophthalmopathy and Graves' hyperthyroidism. TCRdb re-called the multiplex PCR reads through MiXCR, storing one row per CDR3 protein. The table lists about 700,000 distinct CDR3 sequences, about 40% of them singletons, with around 3% in the top ten. The sequencing sample was made of peripheral blood. The receptors come from an adult man with Graves' ophthalmopathy. The conserved cysteine and the conserved F or W are not part of the CDR3 here. Fields, in order: J gene, CDR3 length, V gene, CDR3 protein.

>TRBJ1-1|9|TRBV2
ASRSGAEAF
>TRBJ2-7|14|TRBV5-5
ASSLGGTGFVHGQY
>TRBJ1-6|13|TRBV10-3
AISESGNGNSPLH
>TRBJ1-2|11|TRBV29-1
SQDGTGNYGYT
>TRBJ1-2|12|TRBV9
ASSSTPGIDGYT
>TRBJ1-4|11|TRBV10-3
ATAGTGGEKLF
>TRBJ2-5|11|TRBV7-9
ASSLDRAGTQY
>TRBJ2-5|14|TRBV7-9
ASSGAPAGEQETQY
>TRBJ1-1|12|TRBV5-1
ASSQPQENTEAF
>TRBJ2-7|13|TRBV12-3/TRBV12-4
ASSPDRLISYEQY
>TRBJ1-1|12|TRBV6-2/TRBV6-3
ASSYRGRSTEAF
>TRBJ2-5|13|TRBV5-5
ASSQWGRDQETQY
>TRBJ1-1|12|TRBV5-8
ASSLEGGSVEAF
>TRBJ2-7|11|TRBV20-1
SASSYQGYEQY